These 9 T cell receptor beta chains were all obtained from the same sample, sequenced in a study of shared clonotypes between healthy human individuals. Sequenced by immunoSEQ multiplex PCR; TCRdb stores in-frame clones only, minus some. The data show 110,000 or so clones, with approximately 70% seen just once and 20% to 25% held by the top ten. Specimen: memory CD8+ T cells sorted from blood. Subset meaning: CD45RO+ cells pooled with CCR7-negative TemRA cells. The receptors derive from a woman in her twenties or thirties in good health.

The chain links TRBV28 to TRBJ2-5, with D tentatively TRBD1 (5 bases). The J call could be wrong; TRBJ2-7 is a better fit for the DNA end. The CDR3 consists of 16 residues. Germline V gene sequence: CDR1 MDHEN, CDR2 SYDVKM. The CDR3 loop reads CASSFPREQLPYEQYF. CDR3 in DNA: TGTGCCAGCAGTTTCCCCAGGGAACAACTCCCCTACGAGCAGTACTTC.

The chain combines TRBV27 with TRBJ1-1; no clear D. Looked up from germline, CDR1 is MNHEY and CDR2 is SMNVEV (reference sequence). This CDR3 has 13 residues. V shed 4 bases and J shed 1 base, with 7 bases lying between them. CDR3 coding DNA: TGTGCCAGCAGTTATCGGTCGAACACTGAAGCTTTCTTT. The encoded protein is CASSYRSNTEAFF.

The J gene is TRBJ2-1, the V gene TRBV7-6, with no clear D. CDR1 is SGHVS, CDR2 FNYEAQ, per germline. Trimming shortened V by 1 base and J by 8 bases, and 0 bases separated the two germline ends. There are 10 residues in the CDR3. The CDR3 is CASSLDEQFF. CDR3 DNA: TGTGCCAGCAGCTTAGATGAGCAGTTCTTC.

In this sample, this clone turned up once. CDR3 sequence (DNA): TGTGCCAGCAGCCAAGGGGTAGACCCTGAAGCTTTCTTT. It specifies CASSQGVDPEAFF. The chain couples TRBV4-2 to TRBJ1-1; D uncertain. Germline V lookup: CDR1 LGHNA, CDR2 YNFKEQ. The CDR3 contains 13 residues. Trimming pared 1 base from V and 6 bases from J, leaving 9 bases between.

With respect to this clone: In the same sample, other DNA sequences code for this CDR3. This sequence joins TRBV27 and TRBJ2-7; D unresolved. The CDR3 consists of 11 residues. Trimming cost V 6 bases and J 6 bases, with 9 bases left between them. CDR1 and CDR2 from the germline V gene are MNHEY and SMNVEV (reference sequence). This CDR3 reads CASSFGGEQYF. CDR3 bases: TGTGCCAGCAGCTTCGGCGGCGAGCAGTACTTC.

This clone appeared once. The chain has TRBV5-4 and TRBJ2-7, with TRBD2 matching over 7 bases. The length of the CDR3 is 14 residues. J was trimmed by 2 bases and V by 0 bases; bases with no gene match: 2. Per germline, CDR1 SGHNT and CDR2 YYREEE (reference sequence). CDR3 protein: CASSLGAGAYEQYF. The CDR3 region has the DNA TGTGCCAGCAGCTTGGGGGCGGGGGCCTACGAGCAGTACTTC.

This clone was observed a handful of times. The J gene is TRBJ1-2, the V gene TRBV5-6; TRBD1 matches 9 bases. This CDR3 comprises 13 residues. Looked up from germline, CDR1 is SGHDT and CDR2 is YYEEEE. With 4 bases clipped from V and 3 bases from J, the junction kept 1 base outside the gene matches. The CDR3 protein is CASSTGGYYGYTF. The CDR3 nucleotides read TGTGCCAGCAGCACAGGGGGCTACTATGGCTACACCTTC.

Points on this clone: An end of the junction does not agree with germline; a read error may underlie this. V is TRBV4-1 and J is TRBJ1-1, with a weak D call TRBD1 (6 bases). This CDR3 has 14 residues. Germline V gene lookup returns CDR1 MGHRA and CDR2 YSYEKL. The CDR3 sequence is CASSPPGDNTEAFF. CDR3 sequence (DNA): TGTGCCAGCAGCCCACCAGGGGATAACACTGAAGCTTTCTTT.

The chain carries TRBV6-5 and TRBJ2-5, with D perhaps matching TRBD1 (5 bases). Germline assignment: CDR1 MNHEY and CDR2 SVGAGI. V was clipped by 9 bases and J by 11 bases, with 22 bases between them. This CDR3 spans 13 amino acids. The CDR3 spells CARAIGHLNKQYF. CDR3 bases: TGTGCCAGGGCTATCGGACACCTCAACAAGCAGTACTTC.